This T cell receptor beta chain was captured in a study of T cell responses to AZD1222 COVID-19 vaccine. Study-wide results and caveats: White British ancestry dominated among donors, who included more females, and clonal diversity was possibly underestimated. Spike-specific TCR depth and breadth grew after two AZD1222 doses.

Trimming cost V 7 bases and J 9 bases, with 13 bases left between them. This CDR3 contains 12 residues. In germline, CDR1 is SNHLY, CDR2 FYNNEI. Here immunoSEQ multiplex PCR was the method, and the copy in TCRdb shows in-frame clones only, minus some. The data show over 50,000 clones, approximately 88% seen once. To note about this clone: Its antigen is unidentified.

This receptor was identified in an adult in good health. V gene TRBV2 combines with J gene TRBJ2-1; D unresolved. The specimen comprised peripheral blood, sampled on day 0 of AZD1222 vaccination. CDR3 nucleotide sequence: TGTGCCAGCAAATTTGCTGCAAGTGAGCAGTTCTTC. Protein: CASKFAASEQFF.